Following are 19 T cell receptor beta chains from one sample sequenced in a study of radiation and T cells in renal cell carcinoma. Profiling relied on immunoSEQ multiplex PCR, and the TCRdb table lists in-frame clones only, not all of them. Of 15,000 to 20,000 clones in the sample, 64% were seen once. Treatment described: 15 Gy SBRT to primary tumor, nephrectomy 4 weeks later. The source was tumor tissue, collected from a patient whose treatment included radiotherapy and nephrectomy. These receptors were collected from a woman in her 70s with renal cell carcinoma.

CDR3 DNA sequence: TGCGCCAGCAGCCCGGGGACAGTACGACAAGAGACCCAGTACTTC. Its protein is CASSPGTVRQETQYF. The chain recombines TRBV5-1 with TRBJ2-5, with TRBD1 identical over 7 bases. The CDR3 spans 15 residues. CDR1 is SGHRS, CDR2 YFSETQ, per germline. V lost 4 bases, J lost 2 bases, and 8 bases stayed unmatched.

The J gene is TRBJ1-1, the V gene TRBV5-1; 7 nucleotides align to TRBD1. Per germline, CDR1 SGHRS and CDR2 YFSETQ. The length of the CDR3 is 12 residues. The V and J ends lost 3 bases and 8 bases, in that order; junction bases with no gene match: 4. CDR3 sequence (DNA): TGCGCCAGCAGCTCGACAGGGCTCGAAGCTTTCTTT. Its protein product is CASSSTGLEAFF. The whole variable domain, filled in from reference TRBV5-1 and TRBJ1-1, reads KAGVTQTPRYLIKTRGQQVTLSCSPISGHRSVSWYQQTPGQGLQFLFEYFSETQRNKGNFPGRFSGRQFSNSRSEMNVSTLELGDSALYLCASSSTGLEAFFGQGTRLTVV.

The chain recombines TRBV5-4 with TRBJ1-3; TRBD1 is a possible D gene (5 bases). Germline V gene lookup returns CDR1 SGHNT and CDR2 YYREEE (reference sequence). Trimming pared 9 bases from V and 0 bases from J, leaving 13 bases between. The length of the CDR3 is 14 residues. This chain's CDR3 is CATTTGGSGNTIYF. For the CDR3, the DNA is TGTGCCACCACGACTGGGGGCTCTGGAAACACCATATATTTT.

This clone occurred a few times. The CDR3 is CASSPGAGTEAFF. In nucleotides, the CDR3 is TGTGCCAGCAGTCCCGGGGCTGGAACTGAAGCTTTCTTT. This chain connects TRBV6-5 to TRBJ1-1; D is possibly TRBD1 (5 bases). Germline CDR1 MNHEY, CDR2 SVGAGI. V lost 5 bases to trimming and J lost 5 bases, with 12 bases between them. The CDR3 has 13 residues.

The chain carries TRBV10-1 and TRBJ2-7, with D possibly matching TRBD1 (5 bases). Germline CDR1 is WNHNN and CDR2 is SYGVQD (reference sequence). V dropped 7 bases and J dropped 2 bases, with 12 bases sitting between them. The length of the CDR3 is 13 residues. The CDR3 region is CASTTDRAYEQYF. For the CDR3, the DNA is TGCGCCAGCACTACAGACAGAGCCTACGAGCAGTACTTC.

The chain combines TRBV9 with TRBJ2-1; no clear D. With 1 base removed from V and 5 bases from J, the gap between germline ends came to 19 bases. The CDR3 has 17 amino acids. The V gene's germline CDR1 is SGDLS and CDR2 YYNGEE. CDR3 protein: CASSVFAGARPNNEQFF. As DNA, the CDR3 is TGTGCCAGCAGCGTATTCGCCGGAGCTAGACCCAACAATGAGCAGTTCTTC.

The chain couples TRBV10-1 to TRBJ2-5; TRBD1 aligns across 10 bases. V lost 6 bases to trimming and J lost 0 bases; unmatched junction nucleotides: 7. Germline-derived CDR1 and CDR2 are WNHNN and SYGVQD (reference sequence). The CDR3 is made up of 16 amino acids. The CDR3 DNA sequence: TGCGCCAGCAGCGGCGGGACAGGGGAAAACCAAGAGACCCAGTACTTC. Amino acid sequence: CASSGGTGENQETQYF.

This clone was recorded only once. The rearrangement links TRBV5-1 to TRBJ1-4, with 7 bases lining up with TRBD1. The junction had 11 bases not matched to a gene; V was cut back by 7 bases and J by 8 bases. The CDR3 sequence is 14 residues long. Germline CDR1 reads SGHRS; CDR2 reads YFSETQ. CDR3 bases: TGCGCCAGCGGAACAGGGGCTGGTGGGGAAAAACTGTTTTTT. Translation: CASGTGAGGEKLFF.

J is TRBJ1-4 and V is TRBV7-9; D not certain. There are 15 residues in the CDR3. V was clipped by 1 base and J by 7 bases, with 13 bases between them. Germline lookup yields CDR1 SEHNR and CDR2 FQNEAQ (reference sequence). This CDR3 reads CASSLGGGWREKLFF. CDR3 nucleotide sequence: TGTGCCAGCAGCTTAGGAGGAGGGTGGCGTGAAAAACTGTTTTTT.

The V gene is TRBV15, the J gene TRBJ2-5; a weak D match, TRBD2 (6 bases). Trimming took 0 bases from V and 3 from J, leaving 11 bases between them. The V gene's germline CDR1 is LNHNV and CDR2 YYDKDF (reference sequence). The CDR3 runs to 15 residues. CDR3 sequence: CATSRDLPGEETQYF. DNA of the CDR3: TGTGCCACCAGCAGAGATCTTCCGGGGGAAGAGACCCAGTACTTC.

V usage is TRBV5-1 and J usage is TRBJ1-1; 8 bases map to TRBD1. Trimming cost V 5 bases and J 0 bases; bases outside gene matches: 6. The CDR3 consists of 15 residues. CDR1 and CDR2 from the germline V gene are SGHRS and YFSETQ. This CDR3 reads CASSPGGGVNTEAFF. CDR3 nucleotides: TGCGCCAGCAGTCCAGGGGGCGGTGTGAACACTGAAGCTTTCTTT.

The gene calls are TRBV25-1 and TRBJ2-5; D is undetermined. Trimming shortened V by 6 bases and J by 2 bases, and 1 base separated the two germline ends. Germline V CDR1 and CDR2: MGHDK, SYGVNS. This CDR3 is built from 10 residues. CDR3 sequence: CASRQETQYF. CDR3 DNA sequence: TGTGCCAGCAGACAAGAGACCCAGTACTTC.

The J gene is TRBJ1-2, the V gene TRBV10-3; D is possibly TRBD1 (5 bases). CDR1 is ENHRY and CDR2 is SYGVKD in the germline V gene. Trimming took off 11 bases at V and 4 bases at J, with 17 bases between the two ends. The length of the CDR3 is 13 residues. CDR3 DNA sequence: TGTGCCTACCAGGGAGGGCTAGGCTATGGCTACACCTTC. Amino acid sequence: CAYQGGLGYGYTF.

The rearrangement links TRBV4-1 to TRBJ2-1; 8 positions match TRBD2. V dropped 2 bases and J dropped 0; count of bases not matched to a gene: 6. Germline CDR1 MGHRA, CDR2 YSYEKL. The CDR3 length is 17 residues. CDR3 sequence (DNA): TGCGCCAGCAGCCAATTTAGCGGGGCGAGCTCCTACAATGAGCAGTTCTTC. This translates into CASSQFSGASSYNEQFF.

CDR3 region: CASSLDSPSTDTQYF. The CDR3 DNA is TGCGCCAGCAGCTTGGACAGCCCTAGCACAGATACGCAGTATTTT. This sequence joins TRBV5-1 and TRBJ2-3, with D unclear. This CDR3 is built from 15 residues. Germline CDR1 SGHRS, CDR2 YFSETQ. V lost 0 bases and J 0 bases, leaving 8 bases between the germline ends.

By sample share, this clone is medium-sized. This chain joins TRBV19 and TRBJ2-5, with D possibly matching TRBD1 (6 bases). The CDR3 is 13 amino acids. The V end lost 5 bases, the J end lost 6 bases, and 13 bases lay between the germline ends. From germline, CDR1 is LNHDA and CDR2 SQIVND (reference sequence). As DNA, the CDR3 is TGTGCCAGTAGTGTCCCAGGGGCGAAGACCCAGTACTTC. Its translation: CASSVPGAKTQYF. Combining the CDR3 with reference TRBV19 and TRBJ2-5 gives the whole variable domain DGGITQSPKYLFRKEGQNVTLSCEQNLNHDAMYWYRQDPGQGLRLIYYSQIVNDFQKGDIAEGYSVSREKKESFPLTVTSAQKNPTAFYLCASSVPGAKTQYFGPGTRLLVL.

V and J are TRBV19 and TRBJ2-2; D unclear. Looked up from germline, CDR1 is LNHDA and CDR2 is SQIVND (reference sequence). The V end was cut by 7 bases, the J end by 0 bases, with 9 bases between. The length of the CDR3 is 14 residues. The DNA of the CDR3 is TGTGCCAGTACCGCGGCATCGAACACCGGGGAGCTGTTTTTT. Amino acid sequence: CASTAASNTGELFF.

The V call is TRBV29-1, the J call TRBJ2-1, with 9 bases lining up with TRBD2. The CDR3 spans 16 residues. Looked up from germline, CDR1 is SQVTM and CDR2 is ANQGSEA. The junction had 9 bases not matched to a gene; V was cut back by 6 bases and J by 0 bases. The DNA of the CDR3 is TGCAGCGTAACAACTAGCGGGTGGAGCTCCTACAATGAGCAGTTCTTC. Translation gives CSVTTSGWSSYNEQFF.

The V and J genes are TRBV6-5 and TRBJ1-1; a possible D gene is TRBD1 (5 bases). There are 13 residues in the CDR3. Trimming left V 2 bases short and J 5 bases short, with 9 bases between. Germline loops: CDR1 MNHEY, CDR2 SVGAGI. The CDR3 bases are TGTGCCAGCAGTTACGGGGGAACAACTGAAGCTTTCTTT. Encoded protein: CASSYGGTTEAFF.